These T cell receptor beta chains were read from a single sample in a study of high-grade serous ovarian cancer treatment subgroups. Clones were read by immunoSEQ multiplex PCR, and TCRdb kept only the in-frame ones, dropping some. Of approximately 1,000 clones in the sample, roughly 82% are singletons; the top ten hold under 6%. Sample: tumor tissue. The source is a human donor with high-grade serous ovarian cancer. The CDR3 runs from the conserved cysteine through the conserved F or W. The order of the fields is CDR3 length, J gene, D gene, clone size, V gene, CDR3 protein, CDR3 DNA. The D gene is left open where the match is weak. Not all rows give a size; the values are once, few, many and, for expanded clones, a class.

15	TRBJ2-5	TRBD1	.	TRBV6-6	CASSRTGQGQETQYF	TGTGCCAGCAGTCGAACGGGACAGGGTCAAGAGACCCAGTACTTC
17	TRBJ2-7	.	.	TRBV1	CTSSQATSGTCSYEQYF	TGCACCAGCAGCCAAGCGACTAGCGGGACATGCTCCTACGAGCAGTACTTC
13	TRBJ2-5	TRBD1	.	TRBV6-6	CATSGTGGETQYF	TGTGCCACCTCCGGGACAGGAGGGGAGACCCAGTACTTC
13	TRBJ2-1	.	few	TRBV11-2	CASSFTGNNEQFF	TGTGCCAGCAGCTTTACGGGTAACAATGAGCAGTTCTTC
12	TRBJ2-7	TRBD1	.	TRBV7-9	CASSLTGDEQYF	TGTGCCAGCAGCTTGACAGGGGACGAGCAGTACTTC
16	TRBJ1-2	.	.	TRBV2	CASSELGGSSNYGYTF	TGTGCCAGCAGTGAATTGGGGGGATCCTCTAACTATGGCTACACCTTC
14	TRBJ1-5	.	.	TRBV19	CASSITGGGQPQHF	TGTGCCAGTAGTATAACTGGTGGAGGTCAGCCCCAGCATTTT
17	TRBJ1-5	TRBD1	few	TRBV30	CAWIRDRDSYSNQPQHF	TGTGCCTGGATCCGGGACAGGGACTCCTATAGCAATCAGCCCCAGCATTTT
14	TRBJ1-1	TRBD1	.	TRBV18	CASSLQGGNTEAFF	TGTGCCAGCTCACTTCAGGGGGGGAACACTGAAGCTTTCTTT
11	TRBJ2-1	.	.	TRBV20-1	CSASSYDEQFF	TGCAGTGCTAGCTCCTATGATGAGCAGTTCTTC
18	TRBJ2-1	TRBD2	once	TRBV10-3	CAISESRGSGGPKDEQFF	TGTGCCATCAGTGAGTCGAGGGGTAGCGGGGGGCCGAAAGATGAGCAGTTCTTC
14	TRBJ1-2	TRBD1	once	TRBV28	CASRLQGAYYGYTF	TGTGCCAGCAGATTACAGGGGGCTTACTATGGCTACACCTTC
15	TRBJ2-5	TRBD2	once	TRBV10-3	CAISNLGGPMETQYF	TGTGCCATCAGCAACTTGGGAGGGCCGATGGAGACCCAGTACTTC
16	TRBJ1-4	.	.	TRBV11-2	CASSWTGGATNEKLFF	TGTGCCAGCAGCTGGACGGGGGGAGCAACTAATGAAAAACTGTTTTTT
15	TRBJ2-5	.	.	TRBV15	CATSRAGEVGETQYF	TGTGCCACCAGCAGAGCCGGGGAGGTCGGGGAGACCCAGTACTTC
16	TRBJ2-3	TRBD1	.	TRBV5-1	CASSLRGQGAIDTQYF	TGCGCCAGCAGCTTGAGGGGACAGGGGGCGATAGATACGCAGTATTTT
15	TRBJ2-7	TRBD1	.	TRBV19	CASSPTGDSPYEQYF	TGTGCCAGTAGTCCAACCGGGGACAGTCCGTACGAGCAGTACTTC
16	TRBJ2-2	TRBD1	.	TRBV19	CASSSIQGTFTGELFF	TGTGCCAGTAGTTCGATACAGGGGACCTTCACCGGGGAGCTGTTTTTT
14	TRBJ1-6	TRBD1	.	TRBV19	CASRGQGGNSPLHF	TGTGCCAGTCGGGGCCAGGGGGGTAATTCACCCCTCCACTTT
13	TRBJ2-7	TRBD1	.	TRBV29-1	CSAAGTGTYEQYF	TGCAGCGCAGCCGGGACAGGGACCTACGAGCAGTACTTC
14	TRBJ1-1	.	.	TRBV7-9	CASSPSGRSGQAFF	TGTGCCAGCAGCCCCTCAGGGAGGTCGGGGCAAGCTTTCTTT
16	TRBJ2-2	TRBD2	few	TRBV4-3	CASSQGREGGAGELFF	TGCGCCAGCAGCCAAGGCCGGGAGGGGGGGGCCGGGGAGCTGTTTTTT
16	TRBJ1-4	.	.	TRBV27	CASSPYTGATNEKLFF	TGTGCCAGCAGTCCATATACGGGGGCAACTAATGAAAAACTGTTTTTT
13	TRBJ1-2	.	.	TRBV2	CASSLKSNYGYTF	TGTGCCAGCAGTTTGAAGTCTAACTATGGCTACACCTTC
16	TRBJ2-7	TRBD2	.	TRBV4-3	CASSQGLAGVSYEQYF	TGCGCCAGCAGCCAGGGACTAGCGGGAGTCTCCTACGAGCAGTACTTC
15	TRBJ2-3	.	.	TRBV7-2	CASSFPVGVTDTQYF	TGTGCCAGCAGCTTCCCAGTGGGGGTCACAGATACGCAGTATTTT
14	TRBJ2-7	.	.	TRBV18	CASSPRTGSYEQYF	TGTGCCAGCTCACCTAGGACGGGTTCCTACGAGCAGTACTTC
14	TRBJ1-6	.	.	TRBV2	CASSADSNNSPLHF	TGTGCCAGCAGTGCGGACAGCAACAATTCACCCCTCCACTTT
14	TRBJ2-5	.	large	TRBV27	CASSSVDNQETQYF	TGTGCCAGCAGTTCGGTGGATAATCAAGAGACCCAGTACTTC
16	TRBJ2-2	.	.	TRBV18	CASSPPQGSNTGELFF	TGTGCCAGCTCACCACCCCAGGGGTCCAACACCGGGGAGCTGTTTTTT
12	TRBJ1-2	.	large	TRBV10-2	CASSEDNYGYTF	TGCGCCAGCAGTGAGGACAACTATGGCTACACCTTC
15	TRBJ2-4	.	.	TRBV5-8	CASSFDSPAKNIQYF	TGTGCCAGCAGCTTTGACTCGCCAGCCAAAAACATTCAGTACTTC
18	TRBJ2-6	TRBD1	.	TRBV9	CASSDSGTGSPGANVLTF	TGTGCCAGCAGCGACTCCGGGACAGGGTCCCCTGGGGCCAACGTCCTGACTTTC
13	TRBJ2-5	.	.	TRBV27	CASSLFNGETQYF	TGTGCCAGCAGTTTATTCAACGGAGAGACCCAGTACTTC
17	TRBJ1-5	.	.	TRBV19	CASRPSRLRGSDQPQHF	TGTGCCAGTAGGCCTTCCCGTCTGAGGGGGTCAGATCAGCCCCAGCATTTT
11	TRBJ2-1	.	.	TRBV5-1	CASMDYNEQFF	TGCGCCAGCATGGATTACAATGAGCAGTTCTTC
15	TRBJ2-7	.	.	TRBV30	CAWSVGRTSSYEQYF	TGTGCCTGGAGTGTGGGGCGGACCAGCTCCTACGAGCAGTACTTC
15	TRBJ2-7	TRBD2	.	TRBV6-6	CASSYSYAGGGEQYF	TGTGCCAGCAGTTACAGTTACGCCGGGGGGGGTGAGCAGTACTTC
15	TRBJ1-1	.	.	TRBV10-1	CASSESISGEGEAFF	TGCGCCAGCAGTGAGTCGATCTCGGGGGAGGGTGAAGCTTTCTTT
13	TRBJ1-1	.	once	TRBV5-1	CASSLAVNTEAFF	TGCGCCAGCAGCTTGGCGGTGAACACTGAAGCTTTCTTT
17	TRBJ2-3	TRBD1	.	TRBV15	CATSSTPGTGAPDTQYF	TGTGCCACCAGCAGTACCCCCGGCACAGGGGCCCCAGATACGCAGTATTTT
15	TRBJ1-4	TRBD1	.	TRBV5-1	CASSLTGVGNEKLFF	TGCGCCAGCAGCTTGACAGGGGTCGGGAATGAAAAACTGTTTTTT
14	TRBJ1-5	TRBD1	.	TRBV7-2	CASSLTGSSQPQHF	TGTGCCAGCAGCTTGACAGGGTCCAGTCAGCCCCAGCATTTT
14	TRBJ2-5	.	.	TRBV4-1	CASSQVGGRDQLYF	TGCGCCAGCAGCCAAGTAGGGGGGAGGGACCAGCTGTACTTC
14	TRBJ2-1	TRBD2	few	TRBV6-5	CASRLAGSYNEQFF	TGTGCCAGCAGACTAGCGGGAAGCTACAATGAGCAGTTCTTC
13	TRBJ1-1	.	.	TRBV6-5	CASSYSVNTEAFF	TGTGCCAGCAGTTACTCCGTGAACACTGAAGCTTTCTTT